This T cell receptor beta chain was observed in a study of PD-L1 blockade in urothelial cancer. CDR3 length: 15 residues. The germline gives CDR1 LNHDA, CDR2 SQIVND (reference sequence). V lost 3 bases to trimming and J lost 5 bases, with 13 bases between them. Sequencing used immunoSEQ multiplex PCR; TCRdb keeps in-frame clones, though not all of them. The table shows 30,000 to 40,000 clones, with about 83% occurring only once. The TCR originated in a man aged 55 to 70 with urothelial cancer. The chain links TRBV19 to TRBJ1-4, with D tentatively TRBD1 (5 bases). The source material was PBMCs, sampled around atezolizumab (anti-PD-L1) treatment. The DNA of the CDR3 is TGTGCCAGTAGTATTGGGGGGACGATAAATGAAAAACTGTTTTTT. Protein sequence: CASSIGGTINEKLFF.